Listed below are T cell receptor beta chains from one sample, sequenced in a study of blood T cell repertoires in COVID-19. Profiling relied on immunoSEQ multiplex PCR, and the TCRdb table lists in-frame clones only, not all of them. The sample records 300,000 to 350,000 clones, approximately 83% being singletons. Sequencing was done on a sample of PBMCs or T cells enriched from blood (not recorded which). These TCRs come from a man aged 25-40 years who had recovered from COVID-19. The CDR3 runs from the conserved cysteine through the conserved F or W. D genes are given only for firm matches. Clone size is not always given. Where it is, it says once, few, many or a class for expanded clones.

d_call	clone_size	j_call	cdr3_length	v_call	cdr3_aa	cdr3_nt
NA	few	TRBJ2-5	15	TRBV6-5	CASSYGGGLGETQYF	TGTGCCAGCAGTTACGGTGGCGGCCTCGGGGAGACCCAGTACTTC
NA	NA	TRBJ1-5	12	TRBV12-3/TRBV12-4	CASSLVGRAQHF	TGTGCCAGCAGTTTAGTCGGCAGGGCCCAGCATTTT
TRBD2	NA	TRBJ2-2	15	TRBV5-1	CASRLAGVNTGELFF	TGCGCCAGCAGACTAGCGGGGGTGAACACCGGGGAGCTGTTTTTT
NA	NA	TRBJ2-2	13	TRBV4-2	CASTGSGTGELFF	TGTGCCAGCACTGGGAGCGGGACCGGGGAGCTGTTTTTT
TRBD1	NA	TRBJ1-2	15	TRBV6-2/TRBV6-3	CASSYPRQGGYGYTF	TGTGCCAGCAGTTACCCAAGACAGGGAGGCTATGGCTACACCTTC
TRBD1	NA	TRBJ1-5	14	TRBV19	CATKDRGGEWPQHF	TGTGCCACCAAGGACAGGGGCGGGGAGTGGCCCCAGCATTTT
TRBD1	once	TRBJ1-1	14	TRBV18	CASSPSLGTGLAFF	TGTGCCAGCTCACCTTCTCTCGGGACAGGGTTGGCTTTCTTT
NA	few	TRBJ1-1	13	TRBV12-3/TRBV12-4	CASSIQQGTEAFF	TGTGCCAGCAGTATACAACAGGGCACTGAAGCTTTCTTT
TRBD2	NA	TRBJ2-1	15	TRBV6-2/TRBV6-3	CASSFRLAGANEQFF	TGTGCCAGCAGTTTTCGACTAGCGGGGGCCAATGAGCAGTTCTTC
NA	few	TRBJ1-2	13	TRBV10-3	CAISESTNYGYTF	TGTGCCATCAGTGAGTCTACTAACTATGGCTACACCTTC
TRBD2	NA	TRBJ2-2	22	TRBV27	CASSLPPATASGGAEGPGELFF	TGTGCCAGCAGTTTACCCCCAGCGACAGCTAGCGGGGGGGCAGAGGGCCCCGGGGAGCTGTTTTTT
TRBD1	NA	TRBJ1-3	16	TRBV6-6	CASSPQGQGAGNTIYF	TGTGCCAGCAGCCCTCAGGGACAGGGGGCTGGAAACACCATATATTTT
TRBD2	NA	TRBJ2-3	15	TRBV5-1	CASSLSGGRTDTQYF	TGCGCCAGCAGCCTTAGCGGGGGACGCACAGATACGCAGTATTTT
NA	NA	TRBJ1-2	13	TRBV5-5	CASSPRDSSRYTF	TGTGCCAGCAGCCCCCGGGACTCCAGTAGGTACACCTTC
TRBD1	NA	TRBJ1-5	17	TRBV2	CASSEGLTGGSNQPQHF	TGTGCCAGCAGTGAGGGACTAACAGGGGGCAGCAATCAGCCCCAGCATTTT
NA	once	TRBJ1-1	13	TRBV27	CASRLTGNTEAFF	TGTGCCAGCAGACTAACGGGGAACACTGAAGCTTTCTTT
TRBD1	NA	TRBJ2-7	15	TRBV5-4	CASSLDRGLAYEQYF	TGTGCCAGCAGCTTGGACAGGGGCCTTGCCTACGAGCAGTACTTC
NA	NA	TRBJ1-1	12	TRBV7-2	CASSLRGYKAFF	TGTGCCAGCAGCTTAAGGGGATATAAAGCTTTCTTT
NA	NA	TRBJ2-7	12	TRBV7-8	CASSLTVYEQYF	TGTGCCAGCAGCTTAACAGTATACGAGCAGTACTTC
NA	NA	TRBJ2-1	16	TRBV19	CASSPLWADLGDEQFF	TGTGCCAGTAGTCCTCTCTGGGCGGACCTAGGGGATGAGCAGTTCTTC
TRBD2	NA	TRBJ2-1	14	TRBV6-5	CASRPGLGNTEQFF	TGTGCCAGCAGACCGGGACTAGGGAATACTGAGCAGTTCTTC
NA	NA	TRBJ2-3	15	TRBV6-4	CASSDSSGERDTQYF	TGTGCCAGCAGTGACTCGTCAGGGGAAAGAGATACGCAGTATTTT
NA	NA	TRBJ2-1	11	TRBV20-1	CSARGGAEQFF	TGCAGTGCCAGGGGCGGAGCTGAGCAGTTCTTC
TRBD1	many	TRBJ1-6	14	TRBV6-5	CASSRDRGNSPLHF	TGTGCCAGCAGTAGGGACAGGGGTAATTCACCCCTCCACTTT
TRBD1	NA	TRBJ2-7	14	TRBV14	CASSQYRGLYEQYF	TGTGCCAGCAGCCAATACAGGGGCCTCTACGAGCAGTACTTC
NA	NA	TRBJ1-5	17	TRBV4-1	CASSRGAALGGDRPQHF	TGCGCCAGCAGCCGCGGCGCCGCACTAGGGGGGGATAGGCCCCAGCATTTT
NA	NA	TRBJ1-2	16	TRBV10-1	CASSQPAGYHNYGYTF	TGCGCCAGCAGCCAACCGGCAGGGTATCATAACTATGGCTACACCTTC
TRBD2	few	TRBJ2-2	14	TRBV9	CASSQPGGTGELFF	TGTGCCAGCAGCCAACCGGGGGGCACCGGGGAGCTGTTTTTT
NA	NA	TRBJ1-1	16	TRBV30	CAWTRGQTTFGTEAFF	TGTGCCTGGACCCGTGGACAGACGACTTTTGGCACTGAAGCTTTCTTT
NA	NA	TRBJ1-2	15	TRBV27	CASSLSPGEYYGYTF	TGTGCCAGCAGTTTAAGTCCAGGGGAGTACTATGGCTACACCTTC
NA	NA	TRBJ1-2	13	TRBV2	CASSSRGDYGYTF	TGTGCCAGCAGCAGCAGGGGAGACTATGGCTACACCTTC
NA	NA	TRBJ1-5	15	TRBV19	CASRNGQYSNQPQHF	TGTGCCAGTAGAAATGGACAGTATAGCAATCAGCCCCAGCATTTT
TRBD2	NA	TRBJ2-3	17	TRBV19	CASSIGRTRGLLDTQYF	TGTGCCAGTAGTATCGGAAGGACTAGGGGTCTGTTAGATACGCAGTATTTT
TRBD1	once	TRBJ1-2	14	TRBV2	CASTRQGPNYGYTF	TGTGCCAGCACTAGACAGGGCCCTAACTATGGCTACACCTTC
TRBD1	once	TRBJ2-2	15	TRBV9	CASSVQGATTGELFF	TGTGCCAGCAGCGTACAGGGGGCGACCACCGGGGAGCTGTTTTTT
TRBD1	NA	TRBJ1-6	17	TRBV7-9	CASSSGTGSSYNSPLHF	TGTGCCAGCAGCTCCGGGACAGGGAGCTCCTATAATTCACCCCTCCACTTT
NA	NA	TRBJ2-3	15	TRBV5-4	CASSRPGQSTDTQYF	TGTGCCAGCAGCCGCCCGGGACAAAGCACAGATACGCAGTATTTT
NA	NA	TRBJ2-3	15	TRBV19	CASSINLGADDTQYF	TGTGCCAGTAGTATAAACTTGGGCGCCGACGATACGCAGTATTTT
NA	NA	TRBJ1-2	13	TRBV12-3/TRBV12-4	CASSFGATYGYTF	TGTGCCAGCAGTTTCGGTGCAACCTATGGCTACACCTTC
NA	NA	TRBJ2-7	15	TRBV6-2/TRBV6-3	CASSDSVGGLYEQYF	TGTGCCAGCAGTGATAGCGTGGGTGGCCTCTACGAGCAGTACTTC
NA	once	TRBJ1-2	14	TRBV14	CASSQDRGWGGYTF	TGTGCCAGCAGTCAAGATCGGGGATGGGGTGGCTACACCTTC
NA	NA	TRBJ2-5	11	TRBV27	CASRREETQYF	TGTGCCAGCAGACGGGAAGAGACCCAGTACTTC
NA	NA	TRBJ2-7	12	TRBV7-9	CASSLAQYEQYF	TGTGCCAGCAGCTTAGCACAATACGAGCAGTACTTC
TRBD1	NA	TRBJ1-1	15	TRBV4-3	CASSQSTGGTTEAFF	TGCGCCAGCAGCCAATCCACAGGGGGGACAACTGAAGCTTTCTTT
TRBD2	NA	TRBJ2-2	17	TRBV18	CASSTRLAGQNTGELFF	TGTGCCAGCTCAACGAGACTAGCGGGCCAGAACACCGGGGAGCTGTTTTTT
TRBD2	few	TRBJ2-7	15	TRBV6-4	CASSEASGGSYEQYF	TGTGCCAGCAGTGAGGCTAGCGGGGGGTCCTACGAGCAGTACTTC
NA	NA	TRBJ2-3	15	TRBV27	CASARPRDFTDTQYF	TGTGCCAGCGCCCGCCCCCGGGACTTCACAGATACGCAGTATTTT
NA	NA	TRBJ2-3	11	TRBV6-2/TRBV6-3	CASSTRNTQYF	TGTGCCAGCAGTACGCGGAATACGCAGTATTTT
NA	NA	TRBJ1-2	11	TRBV10-3	CAIQGSYGYTF	TGTGCCATCCAGGGCTCCTATGGCTACACCTTC
NA	NA	TRBJ1-1	15	TRBV4-2	CASSQDLISGREAFF	TGTGCCAGCAGCCAAGATTTAATATCGGGGAGAGAAGCTTTCTTT
TRBD1	NA	TRBJ1-6	14	TRBV18	CASSTGQGREPLHF	TGTGCCAGCTCAACGGGACAGGGTAGGGAACCCCTCCACTTT
NA	NA	TRBJ2-3	14	TRBV7-9	CASSPLGFTDTQYF	TGTGCCAGCAGCCCCCTCGGTTTCACAGATACGCAGTATTTT